Below, 9 T cell receptor beta chains from the same sample are listed, as sequenced in a study of T cell responses to AZD1222 COVID-19 vaccine. Sequenced by immunoSEQ multiplex PCR; TCRdb stores in-frame clones only, minus some. The sample holds around 130,000 clones, 87% seen once. This sample comprised peripheral blood, obtained on day 0 of AZD1222 vaccination. The receptors shown here come from an adult in good health.

This clone was observed once. The gene calls are TRBV25-1 and TRBJ1-1; D is unresolved. This CDR3 has 14 residues. Per the germline V gene, CDR1 is MGHDK and CDR2 is SYGVNS. Trimming stripped 6 bases from V and 1 base from J, with 12 bases between. CDR3 DNA sequence: TGTGCCAGCAGCAAACGGACGGGGAACACTGAAGCTTTCTTT. Its protein product is CASSKRTGNTEAFF.

This chain joins TRBV12-2 and TRBJ2-2; the tabulated D call, TRBD2, remains unverified against the DNA. TRBV12-2 is tagged as a pseudogene. The CDR3 covers 16 residues. CDR3 in amino acids: CASRVERGGPTGELFF. The DNA of the CDR3 is TGTGCAAGTCGCGTCGAGCGGGGGGGCCCCACCGGGGAGCTGTTTTTT.

V and J are TRBV5-1 and TRBJ2-2; possible D gene TRBD2, 6 bases. With 3 bases removed from V and 1 base from J, the gap between germline ends came to 7 bases. The CDR3 has 14 residues. Per the germline V gene, CDR1 is SGHRS and CDR2 is YFSETQ. CDR3 DNA: TGCGCCAGCAGCTCAGCGGGGAACACCGGGGAGCTGTTTTTT. Amino acid sequence: CASSSAGNTGELFF.

The chain employs TRBV15 and TRBJ2-1; 8 bases map to TRBD1. Germline CDR1 is LNHNV and CDR2 is YYDKDF (reference sequence). After removal of 1 base from V and 4 bases from J, the junction contained 12 bases not matched to a gene. This CDR3 region has 18 residues. In DNA, the CDR3 is TGTGCCACCAGCAGAGTAGGCGGCAGGGGGCAACGTTACAATGAGCAGTTCTTC. Its protein product is CATSRVGGRGQRYNEQFF.

This rearrangement joins TRBV2 to TRBJ2-5, with 12 bases that match TRBD2. The V gene end was trimmed by 6 bases and the J gene end by 4 bases; junction bases not matched to a gene: 6. The CDR3 sequence is 15 residues long. The germline V gene has CDR1 SNHLY and CDR2 FYNNEI. In nucleotides, the CDR3 is TGTGCCAGCAGGCGCAGACTAGCGGGGGTAGAGACCCAGTACTTC. Its protein product is CASRRRLAGVETQYF.

The chain joins TRBV7-2 to TRBJ2-2; D perhaps matches TRBD2 (6 bases). The germline V gene encodes CDR1 SGHTA and CDR2 FQGNSA. The CDR3 sequence is 12 residues long. V was shortened by 11 bases and J by 0 bases, with 7 bases between the two germline ends. CDR3 bases: TGTGCCGGGGGGACGAACACCGGGGAGCTGTTTTTT. It specifies CAGGTNTGELFF.

This chain links TRBV19 with TRBJ1-4; TRBD1 is a possible D gene (5 bases). This CDR3 comprises 14 residues. Germline V gene sequence: CDR1 LNHDA, CDR2 SQIVND (reference sequence). Deletions cut 7 bases from V and 8 bases from J, with 17 bases between. Here the CDR3 reads CASKGARVEEKLFF. The CDR3 nucleotides are TGTGCCAGTAAAGGGGCCAGGGTGGAAGAAAAACTGTTTTTT. The entire variable domain, with the rest obtained from reference TRBV19 and TRBJ1-4, is as follows: DGGITQSPKYLFRKEGQNVTLSCEQNLNHDAMYWYRQDPGQGLRLIYYSQIVNDFQKGDIAEGYSVSREKKESFPLTVTSAQKNPTAFYLCASKGARVEEKLFFGSGTQLSVL.

This chain uses TRBV7-9 with TRBJ2-3, with 7 bases fitting TRBD1. The germline V gene has CDR1 SEHNR and CDR2 FQNEAQ (reference sequence). The CDR3 length is 13 residues. V shed 5 bases, J shed 4 bases, and the junction held 3 bases outside the gene matches. CDR3 sequence: CASSTGQSDTQYF. The CDR3 nucleotides are TGTGCCAGCAGCACGGGACAGTCAGATACGCAGTATTTT.

This rearrangement joins TRBV19 to TRBJ2-1, with D perhaps matching TRBD1 or TRBD2 (5 bases each). V lost 3 bases to trimming and J lost 7 bases, with 10 bases between them. The CDR3 runs 13 residues. CDR1 is LNHDA, CDR2 SQIVND, per germline (reference sequence). The CDR3 reads CASSIEGKNEQFF. The CDR3 DNA is TGTGCCAGTAGTATCGAGGGGAAGAATGAGCAGTTCTTC. Full variable domain (missing parts from reference TRBV19 and TRBJ2-1): DGGITQSPKYLFRKEGQNVTLSCEQNLNHDAMYWYRQDPGQGLRLIYYSQIVNDFQKGDIAEGYSVSREKKESFPLTVTSAQKNPTAFYLCASSIEGKNEQFFGPGTRLTVL.